This section outlines one TCR beta chain sequence together with its context. The sample originates from a study of T cell responses to AZD1222 COVID-19 vaccine. Germline loops: CDR1 SGHDT, CDR2 YYEEEE. The CDR3 spans 14 residues. Deletions cut 4 bases from V and 6 bases from J, with 16 bases between. Assay used: immunoSEQ multiplex PCR; TCRdb lists only in-frame clones, some missing. The table lists around 110,000 clones, around 94% of them singletons. This receptor was identified in an adult who received the AZD1222 COVID-19 vaccine. The chain combines TRBV5-6 with TRBJ1-1, with D possibly TRBD1 on 5 matching bases. The input for sequencing was peripheral blood, taken 28 days after the second AZD1222 dose. CDR3 DNA sequence: TGTGCCAGCAGCAAGGGGACTCCGGGAGCTGAAGCTTTCTTT. It specifies CASSKGTPGAEAFF.